This is a list of T cell receptor beta chains from one sample in a study of cytomegalovirus exposure and HLA in healthy donors. Some clones are missing from TCRdb's copy, which holds only in-frame ones; the method was immunoSEQ multiplex PCR. The sample lists under 200,000 clones; more than 70% were seen once. The source material was PBMCs. These receptors originate from a male donor in good health and CMV-seropositive. CDR3s leave out the opening cysteine and the closing phenylalanine or tryptophan. Each record gives: V gene, D gene, CDR3 protein. D genes are given only for firm matches.

v_call: TRBV19; d_call: NA; cdr3_aa: ASSITRWSGNQPQH
v_call: TRBV30; d_call: TRBD2; cdr3_aa: AWSKPGLAEGYNEQF
v_call: TRBV7-2; d_call: NA; cdr3_aa: ASSFSGGSYGYT
v_call: TRBV6-5; d_call: TRBD2; cdr3_aa: ASGRGGELF
v_call: TRBV29-1; d_call: TRBD2; cdr3_aa: SVGLAGLSGELF
v_call: TRBV4-1; d_call: NA; cdr3_aa: ASSQDINTGELF
v_call: TRBV5-1; d_call: NA; cdr3_aa: ASSLVLAESNTQY
v_call: TRBV11-3; d_call: NA; cdr3_aa: ASSLRGRTDTQY
v_call: TRBV9; d_call: NA; cdr3_aa: ASSEGLDTQY
v_call: TRBV5-1; d_call: NA; cdr3_aa: ASSLLPSTDTQY
v_call: TRBV6-1; d_call: NA; cdr3_aa: ASSDSGATDTQY